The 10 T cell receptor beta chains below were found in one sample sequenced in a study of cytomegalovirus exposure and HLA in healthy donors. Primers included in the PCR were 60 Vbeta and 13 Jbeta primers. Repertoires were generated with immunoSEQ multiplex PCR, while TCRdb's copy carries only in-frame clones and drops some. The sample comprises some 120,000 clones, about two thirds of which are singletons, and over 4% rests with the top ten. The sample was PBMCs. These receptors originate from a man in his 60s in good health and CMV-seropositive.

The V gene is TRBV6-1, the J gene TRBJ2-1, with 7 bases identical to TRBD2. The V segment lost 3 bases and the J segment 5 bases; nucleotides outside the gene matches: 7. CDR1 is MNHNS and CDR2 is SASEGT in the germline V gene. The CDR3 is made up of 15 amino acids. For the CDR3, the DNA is TGTGCCAGCAGTGAGGGGCTAGCGGTCGACAATGAGCAGTTCTTC. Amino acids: CASSEGLAVDNEQFF.

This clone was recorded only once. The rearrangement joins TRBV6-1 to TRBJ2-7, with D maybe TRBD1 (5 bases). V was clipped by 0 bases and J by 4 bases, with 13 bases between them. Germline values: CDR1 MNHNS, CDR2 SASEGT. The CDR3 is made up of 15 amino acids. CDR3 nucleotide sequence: TGTGCCAGCAGTGAAGCGGTAAACAGGCTTTACGAGCAGTACTTC. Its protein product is CASSEAVNRLYEQYF.

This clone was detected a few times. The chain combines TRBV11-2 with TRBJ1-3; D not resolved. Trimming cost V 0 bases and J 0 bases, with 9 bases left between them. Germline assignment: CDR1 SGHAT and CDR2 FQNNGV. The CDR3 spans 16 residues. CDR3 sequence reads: CASSLDPQVSGNTIYF. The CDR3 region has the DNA TGTGCCAGCAGCTTAGATCCCCAGGTCTCTGGAAACACCATATATTTT.

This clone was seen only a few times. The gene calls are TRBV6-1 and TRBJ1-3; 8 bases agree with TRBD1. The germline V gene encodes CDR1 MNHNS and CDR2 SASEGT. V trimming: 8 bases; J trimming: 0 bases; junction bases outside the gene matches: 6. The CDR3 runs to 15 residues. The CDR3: CASGQGGFSGNTIYF. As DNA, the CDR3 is TGTGCCAGCGGACAGGGAGGCTTCTCTGGAAACACCATATATTTT.

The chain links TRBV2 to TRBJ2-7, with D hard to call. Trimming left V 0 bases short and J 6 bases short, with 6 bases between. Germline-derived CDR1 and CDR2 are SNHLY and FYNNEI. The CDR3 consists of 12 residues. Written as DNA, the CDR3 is TGTGCCAGCAGTGAAGCCCTAAGCGAGCAGTACTTC. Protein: CASSEALSEQYF.

CDR3 loop: CASSTLSRREQYF. DNA for the CDR3: TGTGCCAGCAGTACCCTATCCCGGCGGGAGCAGTACTTC. V gene TRBV28 combines with J gene TRBJ2-7; D call uncertain. V lost 5 bases and J lost 7, with 15 bases in between. CDR3 length: 13 residues. Germline V gives CDR1 MDHEN, CDR2 SYDVKM.

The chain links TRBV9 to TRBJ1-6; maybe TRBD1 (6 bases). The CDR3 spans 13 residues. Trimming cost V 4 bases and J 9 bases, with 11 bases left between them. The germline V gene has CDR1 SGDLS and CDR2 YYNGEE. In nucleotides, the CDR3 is TGTGCCAGCAGCCCGGTCAGGGGTTCACCCCTCCACTTT. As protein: CASSPVRGSPLHF.

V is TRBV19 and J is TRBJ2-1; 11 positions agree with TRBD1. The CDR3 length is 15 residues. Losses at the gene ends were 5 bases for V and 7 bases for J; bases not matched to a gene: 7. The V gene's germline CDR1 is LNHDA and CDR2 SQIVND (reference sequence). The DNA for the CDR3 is TGTGCCAGTAGTCTTGGGGGACAGGGGGTTAATGAGCAGTTCTTC. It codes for CASSLGGQGVNEQFF.

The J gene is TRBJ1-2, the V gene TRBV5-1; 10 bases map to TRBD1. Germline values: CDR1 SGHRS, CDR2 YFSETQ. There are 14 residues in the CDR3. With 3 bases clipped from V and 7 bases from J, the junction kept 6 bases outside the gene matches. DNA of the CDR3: TGCGCCAGCAGCTGGGGACAGGGGACTCGTGGCTACACCTTC. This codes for CASSWGQGTRGYTF.

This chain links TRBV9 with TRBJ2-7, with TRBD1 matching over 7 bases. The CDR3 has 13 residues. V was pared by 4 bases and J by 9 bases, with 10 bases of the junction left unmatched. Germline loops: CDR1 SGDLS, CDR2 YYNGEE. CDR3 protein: CASSQGQAWGQYF. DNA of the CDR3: TGTGCCAGCAGCCAAGGACAGGCCTGGGGGCAGTACTTC.